Below, 8 T cell receptor beta chains from the same sample are listed, as sequenced in a study of early T cells in non-severe SARS-CoV-2 infection. MiXCR was run by TCRdb on the 5' RACE reads, yielding one entry per CDR3 protein. The table lists around 30,000 distinct CDR3 sequences, over 8.5% of them singletons. The material sequenced was whole blood. Receptors were obtained from an adult who was a healthcare worker with PCR-confirmed SARS-CoV-2 infection or an uninfected control (not recorded which).

The rearrangement uses TRBV7-8 and TRBJ1-1, with D possibly TRBD1 on 6 matching bases. The CDR3 extends over 13 amino acids. Germline assignment: CDR1 SGHVS and CDR2 FQNEAQ. The V gene lost 8 bases and the J gene lost 2 bases, with 12 bases spanning the gap. The CDR3 region is CASRPRGNTEAFF. Here the CDR3 DNA reads TGTGCCAGCCGCCCCAGGGGCAACACTGAAGCTTTCTTT.

The rearrangement joins TRBV10-3 to TRBJ2-1; tentatively, D is TRBD1 (5 bases). The CDR3 has 13 amino acids. Looked up from germline, CDR1 is ENHRY and CDR2 is SYGVKD. Between the trimmed V and J ends, which lost 2 bases and 7 bases, there was a span of 9 bases. For the CDR3, the DNA is TGTGCCATCAGTGAGGCTCAGGGAAATGAGCAGTTCTTC. This gives the protein CAISEAQGNEQFF.

This clonotype has a count of ten or more. The V and J genes are TRBV6-2 or TRBV6-3 and TRBJ2-7; no reliable D call. This CDR3 region has 14 residues. Trimming stripped 0 bases from V and 2 bases from J, with 8 bases between. Looked up from germline, CDR1 is MNHEY and CDR2 is SVGEGT. The chain's CDR3 is CASSYSTTPYEQYF. CDR3 sequence (DNA): TGTGCCAGCAGTTACTCGACAACCCCCTACGAGCAGTACTTC.

The gene calls are TRBV27 and TRBJ1-1; 9 nucleotides align to TRBD1. Germline V gene lookup returns CDR1 MNHEY and CDR2 SMNVEV (reference sequence). V shed 4 bases and J 6 bases; nucleotides not matched to a gene: 6. The CDR3 is 14 residues long. The CDR3 bases are TGTGCCAGCAGTTCCACAGGGGGCGCAGCTGAAGCTTTCTTT. It is translated as CASSSTGGAAEAFF.

This clonotype was seen a few times. V and J are TRBV6-5 and TRBJ1-6; possible D gene TRBD1, 5 bases. The V end was cut by 2 bases, the J end by 5 bases, with 13 bases between. The CDR3 length is 16 residues. The germline V gene encodes CDR1 MNHEY and CDR2 SVGAGI. The CDR3 sequence: CASSYGGGKDNSPLHF. CDR3 DNA: TGTGCCAGCAGTTACGGGGGGGGGAAGGATAATTCACCCCTCCACTTT.

This clonotype was picked up a small number of times. V and J are TRBV29-1 and TRBJ1-2; 7 bases line up with TRBD1. CDR3 size: 14 residues. J was trimmed by 4 bases and V by 6 bases; bases with no gene match: 11. The germline gives CDR1 SQVTM, CDR2 ANQGSEA. The CDR3 sequence: CSVRVTGTAYGYTF. The CDR3 bases are TGCAGCGTGAGAGTGACCGGGACAGCCTATGGCTACACCTTC.

This clonotype was recorded at least ten times. The chain recombines TRBV12-3 or TRBV12-4 with TRBJ2-5, with D hard to call. V was shortened by 6 bases and J by 5 bases, with 10 bases between the two germline ends. The CDR3 has 12 residues. The CDR3 DNA reads TGTGCCAGCAGCTCCGTCGTGGAGACCCAGTACTTC. Its translation is CASSSVVETQYF.

This clonotype was counted many times. The chain joins TRBV7-8 to TRBJ1-4, with D possibly TRBD1 on 5 matching bases. V lost 2 bases to trimming and J lost 2 bases, with 6 bases between them. This CDR3 comprises 14 residues. Germline V gives CDR1 SGHVS, CDR2 FQNEAQ. The CDR3 sequence: CASSLRQTNEKLFF. As DNA, the CDR3 is TGTGCCAGCAGCTTAAGACAGACTAATGAAAAACTGTTTTTT. The variable domain in full, completed from reference TRBV7-8 and TRBJ1-4, reads GAGVSQSPRYKVAKRGQDVALRCDPISGHVSLFWYQQALGQGPEFLTYFQNEAQLDKSGLPSDRFFAERPEGSVSTLKIQRTQQEDSAVYLCASSLRQTNEKLFFGSGTQLSVL.